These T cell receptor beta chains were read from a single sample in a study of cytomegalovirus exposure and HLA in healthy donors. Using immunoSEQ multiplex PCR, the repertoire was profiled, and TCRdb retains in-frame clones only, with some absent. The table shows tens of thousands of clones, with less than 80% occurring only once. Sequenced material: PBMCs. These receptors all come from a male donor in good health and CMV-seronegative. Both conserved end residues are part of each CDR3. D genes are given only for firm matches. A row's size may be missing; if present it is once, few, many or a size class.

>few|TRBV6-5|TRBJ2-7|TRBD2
TGTGCCAGCAGTTTGACTAGCGGGAGTTACGAGCAGTACTTC
CASSLTSGSYEQYF
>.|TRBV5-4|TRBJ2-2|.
TGTGCCAGCAGCTTGGTTCGCACCGGGGAGCTGTTTTTT
CASSLVRTGELFF
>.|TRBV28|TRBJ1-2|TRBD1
TGTGCCATCTATGGGACAGGACGGTATGGCTACACCTTC
CAIYGTGRYGYTF
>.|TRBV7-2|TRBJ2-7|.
TGTGCCAGCAGCTTAGGTCGCGGTAGCTCCTACGAGCAGTACTTC
CASSLGRGSSYEQYF
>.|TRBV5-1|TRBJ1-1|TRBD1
TGCGCCAGCAGCTCTTCGCCCGGACAGGGGGCGCTAGCTTTCTTT
CASSSSPGQGALAFF
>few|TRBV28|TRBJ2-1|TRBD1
TGTGCCAGCAGTACGACAGGGGTAGGGTACAATGAGCAGTTCTTC
CASSTTGVGYNEQFF
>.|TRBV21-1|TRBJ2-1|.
TGTGCCAGCAGCTCCCACCCTAGGAATTCCTTCGGGTACAATGAGCAGTTCTTC
CASSSHPRNSFGYNEQFF
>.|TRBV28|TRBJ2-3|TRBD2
TGTGCCAGCAGTTTAGGGGCTAGCGGGGGGGCGGGAGATACGCAGTATTTT
CASSLGASGGAGDTQYF
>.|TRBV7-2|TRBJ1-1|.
TGTGCCAGCAGGGGGGGGAACACTGAAGCTTTCTTT
CASRGGNTEAFF
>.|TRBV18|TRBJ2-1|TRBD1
TGTGCCAGCTCACCAAGGGTGCGGGACAGGAGTTACAATGAGCAGTTCTTC
CASSPRVRDRSYNEQFF
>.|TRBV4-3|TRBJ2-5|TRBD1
TGCGCCAGCAGCCAATTGGGACAGGAAGAGACCCAGTACTTC
CASSQLGQEETQYF
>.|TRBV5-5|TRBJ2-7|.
TGTGCCAGCAGCTTGTTCTCTCACAGCTACGAGCAGTACTTC
CASSLFSHSYEQYF
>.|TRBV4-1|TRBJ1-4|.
TGCGCCAGCAACTTTGCGCCCCATGATCTTAATGAAAAACTGTTTTTT
CASNFAPHDLNEKLFF
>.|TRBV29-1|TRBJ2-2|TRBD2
TGCAGCGTTGTATTCGTGACTAGCGGGACCGGGGAGCTGTTTTTT
CSVVFVTSGTGELFF
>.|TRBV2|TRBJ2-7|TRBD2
TGTGCCAGCAGTTCCGGGACTAGCGGCCACGAGCAGTACTTC
CASSSGTSGHEQYF
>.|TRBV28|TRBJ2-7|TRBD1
TGTGCCAGCAGTTTGGGACAGGGGATCTACAAAAGCTCCTACGAGCAGTACTTC
CASSLGQGIYKSSYEQYF
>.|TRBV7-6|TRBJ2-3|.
TGTGCCAGCAGCACCTCAGTCAGAGATACGCAGTATTTT
CASSTSVRDTQYF
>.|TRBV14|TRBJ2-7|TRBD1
TGTGCCAGCAGCCAATTAATTCTGGGGGAGCGACAGGGACGGTGGGAGCAGTACTTC
CASSQLILGERQGRWEQYF
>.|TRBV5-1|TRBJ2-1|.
TGCGCCAGCAGCTTGGAATCGCAAAGGGGCTACAATGAGCAGTTCTTC
CASSLESQRGYNEQFF
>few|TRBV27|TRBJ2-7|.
TGTGCCAGCAGTATCTGGGGAGAAGGGCCTTACGAGCAGTACTTC
CASSIWGEGPYEQYF
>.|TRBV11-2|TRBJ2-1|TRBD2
TGTGCCAGCAGCTTAGAACTAGCGGGAGTACCCCGGCTTAACAATGAGCAGTTCTTC
CASSLELAGVPRLNNEQFF
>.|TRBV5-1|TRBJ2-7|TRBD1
TGCGCCAGCACCATTTTTCCCGGACAGGGGGTGAACGAGCAGTACTTC
CASTIFPGQGVNEQYF
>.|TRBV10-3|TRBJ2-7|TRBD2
TGTGCCATCAGTCGGGGCGGGAGCGCCTACGAGCAGTACTTC
CAISRGGSAYEQYF
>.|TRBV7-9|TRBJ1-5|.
TGTGCCAGCAGCTTGTTTAAGGGGAGCAATCAGCCCCAGCATTTT
CASSLFKGSNQPQHF
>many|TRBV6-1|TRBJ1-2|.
TGTGCCAGCAGTGAACCCCAGGGGCGGCGTGATGGCTACACCTTC
CASSEPQGRRDGYTF
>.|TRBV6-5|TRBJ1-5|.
TGTGCCAGCAGTTACGGCGGGAATCAGCCCCAGCATTTT
CASSYGGNQPQHF
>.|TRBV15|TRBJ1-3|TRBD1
TGTGCCACCTCGACAGGGGACCGTTCTGGAAACACCATATATTTT
CATSTGDRSGNTIYF
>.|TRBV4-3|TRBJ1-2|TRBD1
TGCGCCAGCAGCCAAGTGACAGGGGGCGCGTTTGACTATGGCTACACCTTC
CASSQVTGGAFDYGYTF
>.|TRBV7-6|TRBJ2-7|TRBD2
TGTGCCAGCAGCCTGGGACTAGCGGGAGAGAAGGTCCCGGGGCAGTACTTC
CASSLGLAGEKVPGQYF
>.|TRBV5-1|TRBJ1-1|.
TGCGCCAGCAGCTTGTCAGGCTTATTGAACACTGAAGCTTTCTTT
CASSLSGLLNTEAFF
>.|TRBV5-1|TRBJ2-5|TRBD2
TGCGCCAGCAGCTTGGTTGGGACTAGCGGGGCAGGGGAGACCCAGTACTTC
CASSLVGTSGAGETQYF
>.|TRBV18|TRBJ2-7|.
TGTGCCAGCTCACCAGCGAACGCGGGCTACGAGCAGTACTTC
CASSPANAGYEQYF